This TCR beta chain was captured by sequencing in a study of glioma-infiltrating T cells. Note on this clonotype: Its antigen is not identified.

TCR alpha and beta CDR3 regions were amplified from RNA using iRepertoire nested multiplex PCR. A single record per CDR3 protein comes from TCRdb applying MiXCR to the multiplex PCR reads. The table lists under 200,000 distinct CDR3 sequences, around 40% of them singletons, with roughly 5.5% in the top ten. Germline V gene lookup returns CDR1 SGHNT and CDR2 YYREEE (reference sequence). This CDR3 comprises 15 residues. The V segment lost 4 bases and the J segment 0 bases; nucleotides outside the gene matches: 6. Broader study findings: Tissue-blood divergence was below expectation in non-neoplastic patients, above in gliomas.

Specimen: glioma tissue, nonneoplastic brain tissue, or PBMCs (not recorded which). V is TRBV5-4 and J is TRBJ1-1; TRBD1 matches at 7 bases. The source is a human donor with low-grade glioma or glioblastoma, undergoing nonglioma brain surgery, or in good health (not recorded which). The CDR3 is CASSEPGQLNTEAFF. The CDR3 coding sequence is TGTGCCAGCAGCGAACCGGGACAGCTGAACACTGAAGCTTTCTTT.